This T cell receptor (beta chain) was sequenced in a study of cytomegalovirus exposure and HLA in healthy donors. PCR used 60 Vbeta primers and 13 Jbeta primers. Using immunoSEQ multiplex PCR, the repertoire was profiled, and TCRdb retains in-frame clones only, with some absent. The table lists under 150,000 clones, about 85% of them singletons. Per germline, CDR1 SGHVS and CDR2 FQNEAQ. The CDR3 runs 16 residues. V shed 1 base, J shed 6 bases, and the junction held 2 bases outside the gene matches. Sequenced input: PBMCs. This receptor was obtained from a boy under 18 in good health and CMV-seronegative. The V and J genes are TRBV7-8 and TRBJ2-1; 14 bases are a match to TRBD2. The CDR3 DNA is TGTGCCAGCAGCTTAGAAGGGACTAGCGGGGGCAATGAGCAGTTCTTC. This sequence encodes CASSLEGTSGGNEQFF.